A selection of T cell receptor beta chains follows, all from one sample in a study of blood T cell repertoires in COVID-19. Method: immunoSEQ multiplex PCR; TCRdb's copy keeps in-frame clones and lacks some. The data hold approximately 230,000 clones, with 75% to 90% observed a single time. The specimen was peripheral blood. Receptors were obtained from a man under 40 who had recovered from COVID-19. The CDR3 runs from the conserved cysteine through the conserved F or W. A D gene is named only where the DNA matches it firmly.

D,V,J,CDR3,DNA
TRBD1,TRBV19,TRBJ1-5,CASSLTGAWWPQHF,TGTGCCAGTAGCCTTACAGGGGCGTGGTGGCCCCAGCATTTT
TRBD2,TRBV6-1,TRBJ2-2,CASSEIWASGGGELFF,TGTGCCAGCAGTGAAATCTGGGCTAGCGGGGGCGGGGAGCTGTTTTTT
TRBD1,TRBV4-1,TRBJ1-2,CASSQGQGGWHGYTF,TGCGCCAGCAGCCAAGGACAGGGGGGGTGGCATGGCTACACCTTC
TRBD1,TRBV6-2/TRBV6-3,TRBJ1-1,CASSYPQGAQWTEAFF,TGTGCCAGCAGTTACCCGCAGGGGGCACAGTGGACTGAAGCTTTCTTT
TRBD1,TRBV11-3,TRBJ2-3,CASSPRGTGGLDTQYF,TGTGCCAGCAGCCCCCGCGGGACAGGGGGCTTGGATACGCAGTATTTT
-,TRBV27,TRBJ2-2,CASSPRGPRDIGRIGELFF,TGTGCCAGCAGTCCTCGAGGCCCCCGGGACATAGGACGGATCGGGGAGCTGTTTTTT
TRBD1,TRBV4-1,TRBJ1-2,CASSLQGFGQEYGYTF,TGCGCCAGCAGCCTTCAAGGATTCGGACAGGAGTATGGCTACACCTTC
-,TRBV9,TRBJ1-1,CASSVGAGVRGKTEAFF,TGTGCCAGCAGCGTCGGAGCAGGGGTACGTGGGAAGACTGAAGCTTTCTTT
-,TRBV11-2,TRBJ2-2,CATFPPEGLFF,TGTGCCACTTTCCCCCCGGAGGGGCTGTTTTTT
TRBD2,TRBV7-9,TRBJ2-5,CASGLAGGLETQYF,TGTGCCAGCGGACTAGCGGGGGGACTAGAGACCCAGTACTTC
-,TRBV12-3/TRBV12-4,TRBJ1-2,CASSISSGYGYTF,TGTGCCAGCAGTATCTCCTCCGGCTATGGCTACACCTTC
-,TRBV5-5,TRBJ2-5,CASSPRTAEETQYF,TGTGCCAGCAGCCCCCGGACAGCTGAAGAGACCCAGTACTTC
-,TRBV6-2/TRBV6-3,TRBJ1-1,CASSYSIRLNTEAFF,TGTGCCAGCAGTTACTCAATACGGTTGAACACTGAAGCTTTCTTT
-,TRBV7-2,TRBJ1-2,CASSLVGGRSMDYGYTF,TGTGCCAGCAGCTTAGTGGGGGGGCGTTCGATGGACTATGGCTACACCTTC
-,TRBV5-1,TRBJ1-2,CASSFGRNYGYTF,TGCGCCAGCAGCTTTGGGCGTAACTATGGCTACACCTTC
-,TRBV19,TRBJ1-5,CASSRLDQPQHF,TGTGCCAGTAGTCGCCTAGATCAGCCCCAGCATTTT
TRBD1,TRBV9,TRBJ1-4,CASSVGTGAGELFF,TGTGCCAGCAGCGTAGGGACAGGGGCAGGGGAACTGTTTTTT
TRBD1,TRBV28,TRBJ2-7,CASSKDRTGQYF,TGTGCCAGCAGTAAGGACAGGACCGGGCAGTACTTC
TRBD2,TRBV4-3,TRBJ2-1,CASSQGERGDYNEQFF,TGCGCCAGCAGCCAAGGGGAACGGGGGGACTACAATGAGCAGTTCTTC